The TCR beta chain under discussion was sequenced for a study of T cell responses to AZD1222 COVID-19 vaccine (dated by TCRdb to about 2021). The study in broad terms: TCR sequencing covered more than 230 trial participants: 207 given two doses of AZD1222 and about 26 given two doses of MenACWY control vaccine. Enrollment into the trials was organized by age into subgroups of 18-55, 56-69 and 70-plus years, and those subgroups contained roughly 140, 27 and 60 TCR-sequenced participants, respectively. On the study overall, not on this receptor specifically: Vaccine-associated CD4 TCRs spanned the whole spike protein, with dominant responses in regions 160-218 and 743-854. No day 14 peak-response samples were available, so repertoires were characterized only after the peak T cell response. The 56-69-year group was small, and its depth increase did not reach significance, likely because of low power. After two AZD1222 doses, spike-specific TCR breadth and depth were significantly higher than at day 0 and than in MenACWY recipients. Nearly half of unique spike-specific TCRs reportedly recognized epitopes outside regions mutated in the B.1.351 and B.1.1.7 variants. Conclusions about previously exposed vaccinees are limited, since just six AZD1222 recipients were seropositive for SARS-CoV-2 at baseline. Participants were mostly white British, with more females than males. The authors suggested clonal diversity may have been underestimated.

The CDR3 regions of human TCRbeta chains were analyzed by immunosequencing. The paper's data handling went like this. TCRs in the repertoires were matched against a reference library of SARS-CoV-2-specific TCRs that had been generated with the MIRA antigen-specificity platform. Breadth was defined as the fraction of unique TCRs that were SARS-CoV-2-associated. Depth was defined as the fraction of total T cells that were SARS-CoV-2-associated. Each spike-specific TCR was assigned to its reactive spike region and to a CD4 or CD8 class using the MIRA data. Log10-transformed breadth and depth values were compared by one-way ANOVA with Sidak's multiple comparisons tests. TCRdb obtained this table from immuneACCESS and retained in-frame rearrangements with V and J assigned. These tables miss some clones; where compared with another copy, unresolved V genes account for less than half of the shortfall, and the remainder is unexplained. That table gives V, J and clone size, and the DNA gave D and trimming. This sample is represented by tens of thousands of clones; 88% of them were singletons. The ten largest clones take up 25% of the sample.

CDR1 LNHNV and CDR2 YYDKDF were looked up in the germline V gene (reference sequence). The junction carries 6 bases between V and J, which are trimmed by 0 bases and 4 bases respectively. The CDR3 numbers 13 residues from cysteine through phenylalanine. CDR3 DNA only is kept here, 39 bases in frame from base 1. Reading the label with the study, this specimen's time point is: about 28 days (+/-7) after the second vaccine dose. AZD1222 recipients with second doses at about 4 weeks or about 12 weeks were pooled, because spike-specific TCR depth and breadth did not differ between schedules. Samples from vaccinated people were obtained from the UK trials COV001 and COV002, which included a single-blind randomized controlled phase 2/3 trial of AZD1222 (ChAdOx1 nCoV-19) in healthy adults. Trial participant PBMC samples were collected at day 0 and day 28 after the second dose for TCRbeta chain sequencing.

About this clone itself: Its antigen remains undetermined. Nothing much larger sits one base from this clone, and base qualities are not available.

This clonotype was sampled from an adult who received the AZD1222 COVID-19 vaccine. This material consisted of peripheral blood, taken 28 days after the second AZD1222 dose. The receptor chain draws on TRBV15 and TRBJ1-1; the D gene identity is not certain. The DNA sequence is TGTGCCACCAGCAGAGATTACGCCACTGAAGCTTTCTTT. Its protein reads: CATSRDYATEAFF.